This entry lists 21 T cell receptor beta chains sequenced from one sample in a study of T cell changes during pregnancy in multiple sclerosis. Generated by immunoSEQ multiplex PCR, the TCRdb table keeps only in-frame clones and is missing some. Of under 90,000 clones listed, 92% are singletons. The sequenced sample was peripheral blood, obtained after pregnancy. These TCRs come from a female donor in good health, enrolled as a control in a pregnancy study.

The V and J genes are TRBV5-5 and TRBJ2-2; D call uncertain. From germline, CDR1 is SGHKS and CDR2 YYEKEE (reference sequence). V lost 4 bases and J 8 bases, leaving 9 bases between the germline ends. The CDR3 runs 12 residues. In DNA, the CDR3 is TGTGCCAGCAGCCCCAACTGGGGGGAGCTGTTTTTT. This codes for CASSPNWGELFF.

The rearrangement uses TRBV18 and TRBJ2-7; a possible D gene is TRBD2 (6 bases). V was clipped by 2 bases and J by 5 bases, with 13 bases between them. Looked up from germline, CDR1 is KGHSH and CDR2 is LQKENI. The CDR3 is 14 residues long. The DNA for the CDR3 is TGTGCCAGCTCACCATCCGGGGGTTTGGACGAGCAGTACTTC. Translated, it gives CASSPSGGLDEQYF.

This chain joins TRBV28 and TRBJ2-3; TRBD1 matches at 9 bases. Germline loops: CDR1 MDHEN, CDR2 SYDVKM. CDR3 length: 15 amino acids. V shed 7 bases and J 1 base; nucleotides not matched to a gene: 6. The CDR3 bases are TGTGCCAGCACCCTACAGGGGGCAGGCACAGATACGCAGTATTTT. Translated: CASTLQGAGTDTQYF.

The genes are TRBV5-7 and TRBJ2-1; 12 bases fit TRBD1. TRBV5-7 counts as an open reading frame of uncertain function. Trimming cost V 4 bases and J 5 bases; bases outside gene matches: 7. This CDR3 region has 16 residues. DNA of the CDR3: TGTGCCAGCAGCCATCCGGGACAGGGGGCTAACAATGAGCAGTTCTTC. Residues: CASSHPGQGANNEQFF.

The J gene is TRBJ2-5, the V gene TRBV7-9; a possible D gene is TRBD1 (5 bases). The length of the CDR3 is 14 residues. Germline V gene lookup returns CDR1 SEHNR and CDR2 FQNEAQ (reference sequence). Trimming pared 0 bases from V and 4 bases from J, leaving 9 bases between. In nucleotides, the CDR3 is TGTGCCAGCAGCTTAGCAGGGGATTTAGAGACCCAGTACTTC. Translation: CASSLAGDLETQYF. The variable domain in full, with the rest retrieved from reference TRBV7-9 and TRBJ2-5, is DTGVSQNPRHKITKRGQNVTFRCDPISEHNRLYWYRQTLGQGPEFLTYFQNEAQLEKSRLLSDRFSAERPKGSFSTLEIQRTEQGDSAMYLCASSLAGDLETQYFGPGTRLLVL.

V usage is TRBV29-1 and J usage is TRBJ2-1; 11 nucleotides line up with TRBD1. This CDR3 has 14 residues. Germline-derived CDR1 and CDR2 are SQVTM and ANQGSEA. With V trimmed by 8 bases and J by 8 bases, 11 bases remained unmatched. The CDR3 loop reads CSSHGQGASDEQFF. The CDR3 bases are TGCAGCTCCCACGGACAGGGGGCATCGGATGAGCAGTTCTTC.

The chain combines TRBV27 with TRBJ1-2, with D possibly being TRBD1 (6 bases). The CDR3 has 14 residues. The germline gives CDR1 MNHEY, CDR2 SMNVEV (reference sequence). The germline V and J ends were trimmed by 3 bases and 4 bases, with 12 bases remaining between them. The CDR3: CASSFGRGVYGYTF. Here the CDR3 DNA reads TGTGCCAGCAGTTTTGGCAGGGGAGTCTATGGCTACACCTTC.

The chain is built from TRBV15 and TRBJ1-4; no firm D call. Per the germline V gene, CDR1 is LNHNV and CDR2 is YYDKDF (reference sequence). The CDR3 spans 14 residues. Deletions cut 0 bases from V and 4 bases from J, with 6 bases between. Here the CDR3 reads CATSREADNEKLFF. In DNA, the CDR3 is TGTGCCACCAGCAGAGAGGCAGATAATGAAAAACTGTTTTTT.

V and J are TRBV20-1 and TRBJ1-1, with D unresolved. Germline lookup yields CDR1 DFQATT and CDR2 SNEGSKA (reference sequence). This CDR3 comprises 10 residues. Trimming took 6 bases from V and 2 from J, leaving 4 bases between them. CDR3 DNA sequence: TGCAGTGCCTTCAACACTGAAGCTTTCTTT. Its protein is CSAFNTEAFF.

The DNA for the CDR3 is TGTGCCAGCAGTGATGACGTTGGAGGGAATGAGCAGTTCTTC. Its translation is CASSDDVGGNEQFF. The rearrangement joins TRBV6-4 to TRBJ2-1; tentative D call: TRBD2 (6 bases). V lost 3 bases and J lost 7, with 13 bases in between. CDR1 is MRHNA and CDR2 is SNTAGT in the germline V gene. The CDR3 is 14 amino acids.

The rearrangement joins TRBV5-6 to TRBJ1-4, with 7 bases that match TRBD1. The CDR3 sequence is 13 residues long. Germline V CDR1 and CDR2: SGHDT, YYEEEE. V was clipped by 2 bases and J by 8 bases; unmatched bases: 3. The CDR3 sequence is CASSLGGGEKLFF. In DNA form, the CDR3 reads TGTGCCAGCAGCTTAGGGGGCGGGGAAAAACTGTTTTTT.

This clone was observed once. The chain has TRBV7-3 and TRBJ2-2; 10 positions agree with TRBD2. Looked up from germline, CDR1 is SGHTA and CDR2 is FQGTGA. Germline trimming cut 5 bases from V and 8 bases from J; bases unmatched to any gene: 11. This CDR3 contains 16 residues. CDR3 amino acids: CASSPSGLAVRGELFF. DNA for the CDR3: TGTGCCAGCAGCCCCTCCGGACTAGCGGTTAGAGGGGAGCTGTTTTTT.

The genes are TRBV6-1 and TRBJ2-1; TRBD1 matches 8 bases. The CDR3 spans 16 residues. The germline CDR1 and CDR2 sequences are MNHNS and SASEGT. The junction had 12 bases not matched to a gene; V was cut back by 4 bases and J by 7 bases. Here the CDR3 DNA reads TGTGCCAGCAGTGCGAGCCCGACAGGGGCGACGAATGAGCAGTTCTTC. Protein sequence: CASSASPTGATNEQFF.

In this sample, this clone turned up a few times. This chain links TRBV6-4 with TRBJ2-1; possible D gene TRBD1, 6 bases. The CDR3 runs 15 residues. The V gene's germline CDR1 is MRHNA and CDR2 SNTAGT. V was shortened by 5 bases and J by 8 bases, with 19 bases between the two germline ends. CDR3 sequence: CASSLGRGINDEQFF. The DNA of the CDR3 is TGTGCCAGCAGTCTCGGCAGGGGTATTAATGATGAGCAGTTCTTC.

The CDR3 bases are TGTGCCAGCAGTGAGTCCACTAGGCCCGAGCAGTACTTC. Residues: CASSESTRPEQYF. This chain connects TRBV2 to TRBJ2-7; possibly TRBD2 for D (5 bases). The CDR3 runs 13 residues. The V end was cut by 3 bases, the J end by 6 bases, with 12 bases between. The germline V gene has CDR1 SNHLY and CDR2 FYNNEI.

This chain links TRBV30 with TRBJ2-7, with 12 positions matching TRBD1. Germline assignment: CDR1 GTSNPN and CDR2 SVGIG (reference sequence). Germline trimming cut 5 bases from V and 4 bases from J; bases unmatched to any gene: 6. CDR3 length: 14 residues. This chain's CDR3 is CAWRRDRGPYEQYF. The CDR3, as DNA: TGTGCCTGGCGCCGGGACAGGGGGCCTTACGAGCAGTACTTC.

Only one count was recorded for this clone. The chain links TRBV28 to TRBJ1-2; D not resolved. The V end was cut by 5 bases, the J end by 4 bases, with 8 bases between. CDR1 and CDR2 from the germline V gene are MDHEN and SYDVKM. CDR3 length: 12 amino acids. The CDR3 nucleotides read TGTGCCAGCAGTCTCACTAGCTATGGCTACACCTTC. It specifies CASSLTSYGYTF.

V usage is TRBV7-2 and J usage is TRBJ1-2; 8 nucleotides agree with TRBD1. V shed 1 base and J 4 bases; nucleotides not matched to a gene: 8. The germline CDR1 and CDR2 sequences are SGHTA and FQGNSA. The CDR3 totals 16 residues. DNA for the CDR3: TGTGCCAGCAGCTTAGTATGGGGACAGGAAGCCTATGGCTACACCTTC. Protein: CASSLVWGQEAYGYTF.

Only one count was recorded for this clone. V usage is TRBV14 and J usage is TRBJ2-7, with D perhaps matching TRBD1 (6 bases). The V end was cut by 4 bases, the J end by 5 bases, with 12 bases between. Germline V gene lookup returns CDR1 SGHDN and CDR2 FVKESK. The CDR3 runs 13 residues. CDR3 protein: CASSRDRLDEQYF. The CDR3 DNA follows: TGTGCCAGCAGCCGCGACAGGTTGGACGAGCAGTACTTC.

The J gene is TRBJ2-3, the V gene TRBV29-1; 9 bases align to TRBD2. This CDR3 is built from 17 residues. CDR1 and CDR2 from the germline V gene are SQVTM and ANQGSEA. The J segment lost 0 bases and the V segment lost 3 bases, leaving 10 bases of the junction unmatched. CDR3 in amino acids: CSVEPGTSWPSTDTQYF. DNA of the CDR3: TGCAGCGTTGAGCCCGGGACTAGCTGGCCCAGCACAGATACGCAGTATTTT.

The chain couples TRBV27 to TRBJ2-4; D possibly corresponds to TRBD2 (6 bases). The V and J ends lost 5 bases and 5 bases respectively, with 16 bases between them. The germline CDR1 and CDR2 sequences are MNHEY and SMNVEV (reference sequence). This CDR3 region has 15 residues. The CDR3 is CASSRRGAAQNIQYF. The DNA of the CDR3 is TGTGCCAGCAGTAGGAGGGGTGCTGCACAAAACATTCAGTACTTC.